The clone carrying this TCR delta chain has more than one count but fewer than ten. In the same sample, other DNA sequences code for this CDR3. This sample was taken from a study of gamma-delta T cells after stem cell transplantation. The CDR3 spans 17 residues. Germline V gives CDR1 GEAIGNYY, CDR2 EKD. V shed 7 bases, J shed 0 bases, and the junction held 13 bases outside the gene matches. TCRdb re-called the RT-PCR reads through CATT. The table has nearly 8,000 delta-chain clones, more than 12% seen once. This clonotype was sampled from a human donor. It is not recorded whose cells these are; they may come from a transplant donor. V is TRDV2 and J is TRDJ1; 10 bases map to TRDD3. Sequencing was carried out using gamma-delta T cells. The CDR3 sequence: CACDTRTGGWYTDKLIF. CDR3 in DNA: TGTGCCTGCGATACCCGGACTGGGGGATGGTACACCGATAAACTCATCTTT.